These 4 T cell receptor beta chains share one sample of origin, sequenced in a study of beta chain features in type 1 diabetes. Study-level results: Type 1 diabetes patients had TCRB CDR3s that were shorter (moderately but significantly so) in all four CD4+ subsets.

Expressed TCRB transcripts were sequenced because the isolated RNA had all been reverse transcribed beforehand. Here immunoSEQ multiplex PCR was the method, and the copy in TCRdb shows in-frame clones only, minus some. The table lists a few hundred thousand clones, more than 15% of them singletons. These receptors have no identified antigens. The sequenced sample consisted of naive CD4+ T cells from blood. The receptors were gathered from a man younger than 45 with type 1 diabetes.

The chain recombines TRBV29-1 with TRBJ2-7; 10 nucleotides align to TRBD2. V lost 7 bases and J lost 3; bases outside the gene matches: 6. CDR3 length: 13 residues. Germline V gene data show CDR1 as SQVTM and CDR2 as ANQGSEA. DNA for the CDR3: TGCAGCGCCCAGAGACTAGCGGGCTACGAGCAGTACTTC. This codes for CSAQRLAGYEQYF.

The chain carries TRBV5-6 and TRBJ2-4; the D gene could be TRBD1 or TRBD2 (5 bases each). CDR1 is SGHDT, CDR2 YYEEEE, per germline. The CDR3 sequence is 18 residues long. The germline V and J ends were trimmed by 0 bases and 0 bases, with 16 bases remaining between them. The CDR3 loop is CASSLEVRGQGAKNIQYF. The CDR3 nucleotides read TGTGCCAGCAGCTTGGAAGTTCGGGGTCAGGGAGCCAAAAACATTCAGTACTTC. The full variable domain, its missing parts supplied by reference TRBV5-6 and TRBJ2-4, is DAGVTQSPTHLIKTRGQQVTLRCSPKSGHDTVSWYQQALGQGPQFIFQYYEEEERQRGNFPDRFSGHQFPNYSSELNVNALLLGDSALYLCASSLEVRGQGAKNIQYFGAGTRLSVL.

CDR3: CASSPGGLPETQYF. The CDR3 region has the DNA TGTGCCAGCAGCCCAGGGGGTTTGCCAGAGACCCAGTACTTC. The chain employs TRBV7-9 and TRBJ2-5, with 7 nucleotides matching TRBD1. This CDR3 contains 14 residues. CDR1 is SEHNR and CDR2 is FQNEAQ in the germline V gene (reference sequence). Losses at the gene ends were 5 bases for V and 4 bases for J; bases not matched to a gene: 7. Full variable domain (remainder filled in from reference TRBV7-9 and TRBJ2-5): DTGVSQNPRHKITKRGQNVTFRCDPISEHNRLYWYRQTLGQGPEFLTYFQNEAQLEKSRLLSDRFSAERPKGSFSTLEIQRTEQGDSAMYLCASSPGGLPETQYFGPGTRLLVL.

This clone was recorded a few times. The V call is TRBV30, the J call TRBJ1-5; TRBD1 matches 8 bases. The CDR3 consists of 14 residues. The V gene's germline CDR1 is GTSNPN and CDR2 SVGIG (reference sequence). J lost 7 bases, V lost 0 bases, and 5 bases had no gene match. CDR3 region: CAWSVQGVGQPQHF. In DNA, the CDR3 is TGTGCCTGGAGTGTACAGGGGGTAGGCCAGCCCCAGCATTTT.